The 12 T cell receptor beta chains below all came from one sample that was sequenced in a study of blood T cell repertoires in COVID-19. Here immunoSEQ multiplex PCR was the method, and the copy in TCRdb shows in-frame clones only, minus some. The table shows roughly 190,000 clones, with 75% to 85% occurring only once. The sequenced material came from peripheral blood. The receptors originated from a man aged 60 to 69 with acute or convalescent COVID-19.

The rearrangement links TRBV28 to TRBJ2-1, with TRBD1 matching 9 bases. The V gene's germline CDR1 is MDHEN and CDR2 SYDVKM. Germline trimming cut 7 bases from V and 3 bases from J; bases unmatched to any gene: 7. This CDR3 is 15 amino acids long. CDR3 amino acids: CASKRDRGNYNEQFF. The CDR3 DNA reads as TGTGCCAGCAAGAGAGACAGGGGGAACTACAATGAGCAGTTCTTC.

The chain couples TRBV19 to TRBJ1-2; D not resolved. Germline CDR1 is LNHDA and CDR2 is SQIVND (reference sequence). Trimming took off 3 bases at V and 5 bases at J, with 10 bases between the two ends. This CDR3 has 13 residues. The CDR3 loop reads CASSIGGMYGYTF. The CDR3 DNA reads as TGTGCCAGTAGTATCGGAGGGATGTATGGCTACACCTTC.

The gene calls are TRBV11-2 and TRBJ2-7, with 7 bases matching TRBD1. The CDR3 runs to 14 residues. V shed 3 bases and J 3 bases; nucleotides not matched to a gene: 5. Germline V gene data show CDR1 as SGHAT and CDR2 as FQNNGV. This chain's CDR3 is CASSFGTANYEQYF. In nucleotides, the CDR3 is TGTGCCAGCAGCTTCGGGACAGCAAACTACGAGCAGTACTTC.

V and J are TRBV13 and TRBJ2-7, with D unclear. Trimming left V 4 bases short and J 6 bases short, with 13 bases between. Germline V CDR1 and CDR2: PRHDT, FYEKMQ (reference sequence). The length of the CDR3 is 13 residues. In DNA, the CDR3 is TGTGCCAGCAGCTCCCAACTTGACTCCGAGCAGTACTTC. Translating gives CASSSQLDSEQYF.

This clone showed up many times. The V call is TRBV3-1 (or the pseudogene TRBV3-2), the J call TRBJ2-3; D might be TRBD2 (5 bases). The length of the CDR3 is 13 residues. The germline V and J ends were trimmed by 3 bases and 5 bases, with 9 bases remaining between them. Germline V gives CDR1 LGHDT, CDR2 YNNKEL (reference sequence). The CDR3, as DNA: TGTGCCAGCAGCCACTCCGCGGGAGATACGCAGTATTTT. It yields the protein CASSHSAGDTQYF.

This chain links TRBV5-1 with TRBJ1-2; D uncertain. Germline V CDR1 and CDR2: SGHRS, YFSETQ. V lost 3 bases and J 3 bases, leaving 15 bases between the germline ends. The CDR3 has 15 amino acids. The CDR3 DNA reads TGCGCCAGCAGCTCCGGGGATAGCCCCTACTATGGCTACACCTTC. Encoded protein: CASSSGDSPYYGYTF.

V gene TRBV2 combines with J gene TRBJ1-2; TRBD1 might be the D (5 bases). Germline-derived CDR1 and CDR2 are SNHLY and FYNNEI. CDR3 length: 17 amino acids. V was pared by 8 bases and J by 5 bases, with 27 bases between. DNA of the CDR3: TGTGCCAGCCGCCCCGGACCCCGACCGGGACTACGGTATGGCTACACCTTC. Protein: CASRPGPRPGLRYGYTF.

The genes are TRBV7-2 and TRBJ2-7; tentative D call: TRBD2 (6 bases). Germline lookup yields CDR1 SGHTA and CDR2 FQGNSA. The CDR3 sequence is 14 residues long. V was clipped by 6 bases and J by 2 bases, with 14 bases between them. In DNA form, the CDR3 reads TGTGCCAGCAGTCAGCGGGCTTATACCTACGAGCAGTACTTC. It specifies CASSQRAYTYEQYF.

The chain combines TRBV6-5 with TRBJ1-4; 8 bases align to TRBD1. Germline trimming cut 0 bases from V and 3 bases from J; bases unmatched to any gene: 0. The V gene's germline CDR1 is MNHEY and CDR2 SVGAGI. The CDR3 has 15 amino acids. The CDR3 reads CASSYSQGANEKLFF. The CDR3 DNA follows: TGTGCCAGCAGTTACTCACAGGGGGCTAATGAAAAACTGTTTTTT.

The rearrangement joins TRBV18 to TRBJ2-7; D is possibly TRBD1 (5 bases). Germline V CDR1 and CDR2: KGHSH, LQKENI. The CDR3 length is 14 residues. The V gene lost 3 bases and the J gene lost 5 bases, with 14 bases spanning the gap. As DNA, the CDR3 is TGTGCCAGCTCACCGGGCCCTCTCAGGGACGAGCAGTACTTC. It yields the protein CASSPGPLRDEQYF.

The chain has TRBV9 and TRBJ1-1; no definite D call. Germline CDR1 and CDR2: SGDLS and YYNGEE. The ends were cut back, 0 bases at V and 8 bases at J, with 11 bases in the middle. This CDR3 spans 13 amino acids. The CDR3 spells CASSVGAPEEAFF. CDR3 DNA sequence: TGTGCCAGCAGCGTAGGAGCCCCCGAGGAAGCTTTCTTT.

In nucleotides, the CDR3 is TGTGCCTGGAGTGAAAATAGCGGGAGAAAGGTAGAGACCCAGTACTTC. Translated, it gives CAWSENSGRKVETQYF. The chain has TRBV30 and TRBJ2-5; 9 bases are a match to TRBD2. CDR1 is GTSNPN and CDR2 is SVGIG in the germline V gene (reference sequence). The trim removed 1 base at V and 4 bases at J, leaving 10 bases unmatched. The CDR3 is made up of 16 amino acids.